This T cell receptor (beta chain) was identified during a study of blood T cell repertoires in COVID-19. The overall study: COVID-19 samples collected from the United States, Italy and Spain covered acute and convalescent phases.

This clone came up many times. Per the study methods: The assay estimated nucleated cells by amplifying reference gene primers. Using immunoSEQ multiplex PCR, the repertoire was profiled, and TCRdb retains in-frame clones only, with some absent. Clone size and V and J calls were adopted from that table, with D and trimming inferred from the DNA. The sample has about 160,000 clones, roughly 91% seen once; the top ten hold approximately 2%. J was trimmed by 2 bases and V by 3 bases; bases with no gene match: 9. The CDR3 contains 17 residues. Germline V gene data show CDR1 as SGHVS and CDR2 as FNYEAQ. The sample consisted of peripheral blood. The chain combines TRBV7-6 with TRBJ2-7; 11 bases line up with TRBD1. This TCR was recovered from a young man with acute or convalescent COVID-19. The CDR3 spells CASSFGQGAPQPYEQYF. The CDR3 coding sequence is TGTGCCAGCAGCTTTGGACAGGGGGCGCCGCAGCCCTACGAGCAGTACTTC.